This TCR beta chain was identified in a study of blood T cells in healthy people across ages. Together with a sample-barcoded 5' primer, a J-beta primer mix was included in a second PCR lasting about 7 to 12 cycles. TCRdb itself ran the 5' RACE reads through MiXCR, one entry per CDR3 protein. The sample yields hundreds of thousands of distinct CDR3 sequences, about 42% seen once. This clonotype was seen more than once but under ten times. This could be a read error, since a much larger clone is one nucleotide away. Germline CDR1 and CDR2: SQVTM and ANQGSEA. CDR3 length equals 14 residues. Sequenced material: blood. The chain is built from TRBV29-1 and TRBJ2-1; D is perhaps TRBD2 (5 bases). With the DNA end fitting TRBJ2-7 better, the J assignment may be wrong. This receptor was obtained from a man aged 60 to 69 in good health. CDR3 sequence: CSVEGEGSYNEQYF. Here the CDR3 DNA reads TGCAGCGTTGAGGGAGAAGGCTCCTACAATGAGCAGTACTTC.